This TCR beta chain is drawn from a study of beta chain features in type 1 diabetes. This clone was observed a handful of times. What it binds is unknown. The V end was cut by 3 bases, the J end by 1 base, with 19 bases between. The CDR3 contains 17 residues. CDR1 is SGDLS, CDR2 YYNGEE, per germline. In total, each donor contributed a single heparinised blood draw that averaged approximately 0.12 L. CD4+ naive, central memory, regulatory and stem cell-like memory subsets were isolated by sorting on CD45RO/CCR7/CD25/CD127/CD95/CD27. Reverse transcription of all isolated RNA meant that expressed TCRB transcripts were sequenced. Libraries were prepared by immunoSEQ multiplex PCR; TCRdb keeps only in-frame clonotypes and omits some of them. The repertoire consists of hundreds of thousands of clones, with 9.3% occurring once and the leading ten covering around 1%. General observations from the study: TCRB rearrangement may or may not be influenced by HLA type; here this remained unresolved. Type 1 diabetes patients showed a moderate but significant shortening of TCRB CDR3s in all four CD4+ subsets.

The sequencing sample was made of central memory CD4+ T cells from blood. This sequence originates from a man aged 30-40 years with type 1 diabetes. The gene calls are TRBV9 and TRBJ1-2; D unclear. The CDR3 DNA reads as TGTGCCAGCAGCGCTGGACGGCGTACGACTATTAACTATGGCTACACCTTC. This gives the protein CASSAGRRTTINYGYTF.